This is a list of T cell receptor beta chains from one sample in a study of T-cell memory formation after mild COVID-19. TCRdb called the 5' RACE reads again in MiXCR, with one record for every CDR3 protein. The repertoire holds tens of thousands of distinct CDR3 sequences, with under 25% as singletons. Material: PBMCs or a T cell subset sorted from them (not recorded which). These receptors all come from an adult who had mild COVID-19 (a few samples of this study predate the infection). Cell type and time point are not known. CDR3s include the opening cysteine and the closing phenylalanine or tryptophan. D genes are given only for firm matches. Rows may omit the clone size; those that give it use once, few, many or a size class.

v_gene: TRBV5-4; abundance: many; j_gene: TRBJ2-1; d_gene: .; CDR3nt: TGTGCCAGCATTGGGGGGGTAGGGACAACCAATGAGCAGTTCTTC; CDR3aa: CASIGGVGTTNEQFF
v_gene: TRBV7-8; abundance: .; j_gene: TRBJ1-6; d_gene: .; CDR3nt: TGTGCCAGCAGCTCCTGGGCCGAGACCTACAGACCCCTCCACTTT; CDR3aa: CASSSWAETYRPLHF
v_gene: TRBV4-1; abundance: many; j_gene: TRBJ1-3; d_gene: .; CDR3nt: TGCGCCAGCAGCCATGACGCGACAGGCTCTGGAAACACCATATATTTT; CDR3aa: CASSHDATGSGNTIYF
v_gene: TRBV5-1; abundance: .; j_gene: TRBJ2-7; d_gene: .; CDR3nt: TGCGCCAGCAGCCTACCGAAGGACGGCGGGGGCCTTAGGGAGCAGTACTTC; CDR3aa: CASSLPKDGGGLREQYF
v_gene: TRBV21-1; abundance: many; j_gene: TRBJ2-2; d_gene: .; CDR3nt: TGTGCCAGCAGCAAAGGGAAGGTTTCTCAACACCGGGAGCTGTTTTTT; CDR3aa: CASSKGKVSQHRELFF
v_gene: TRBV4-1; abundance: many; j_gene: TRBJ1-1; d_gene: TRBD1; CDR3nt: TGCGCCAGCAGCCAAGGGAGAGGGGGACAGGGGGCAACCACTGAAGCTTTCTTT; CDR3aa: CASSQGRGGQGATTEAFF
v_gene: TRBV6-1; abundance: many; j_gene: TRBJ2-7; d_gene: .; CDR3nt: TGTGCCAGCAGTGAAAGGTGGTACGAGCAGTACTTC; CDR3aa: CASSERWYEQYF
v_gene: TRBV20-1; abundance: few; j_gene: TRBJ1-1; d_gene: TRBD1; CDR3nt: TGCAGTGCTAGTGGGGACAGGGTTACTGAAGCTTTCTTT; CDR3aa: CSASGDRVTEAFF
v_gene: TRBV24-1; abundance: many; j_gene: TRBJ2-5; d_gene: TRBD2; CDR3nt: TGTGCCACCAGTGATGGACTAGCGGGAGTTTCTGAGACCCAGTACTTC; CDR3aa: CATSDGLAGVSETQYF
v_gene: TRBV6-1; abundance: many; j_gene: TRBJ1-2; d_gene: .; CDR3nt: TGTGCCAGCGCCCGTACCGGGACCGACCCTAACTATGGCTACACCTTC; CDR3aa: CASARTGTDPNYGYTF
v_gene: TRBV27; abundance: many; j_gene: TRBJ2-7; d_gene: TRBD1; CDR3nt: TGTGCCAGCAGTCGACAGGGGACAAGCTCCTACGAGCAGTACTTC; CDR3aa: CASSRQGTSSYEQYF
v_gene: TRBV7-2; abundance: many; j_gene: TRBJ2-3; d_gene: .; CDR3nt: TGTGCCAGCAGCCAACATCCAAACACAGATACGCAGTATTTT; CDR3aa: CASSQHPNTDTQYF
v_gene: TRBV5-6; abundance: many; j_gene: TRBJ1-5; d_gene: TRBD1; CDR3nt: TGTGCCAGCAGCCTGAGACAGGGGGCCAACAATCAGCCCCAGCATTTT; CDR3aa: CASSLRQGANNQPQHF
v_gene: TRBV18; abundance: few; j_gene: TRBJ1-3; d_gene: .; CDR3nt: TGTGCCAGCTCACCGGCTTCGGGATACTCTGGAAACACCATATATTTT; CDR3aa: CASSPASGYSGNTIYF
v_gene: TRBV9; abundance: many; j_gene: TRBJ2-2; d_gene: .; CDR3nt: TGTGCCAGCAGCGCCAACACCGGGGAGCTGTTTTTT; CDR3aa: CASSANTGELFF
v_gene: TRBV29-1; abundance: medium-sized; j_gene: TRBJ1-5; d_gene: .; CDR3nt: TGCAGCGTTGCGGAAAATAGCAATCAGCCCCAGCATTTT; CDR3aa: CSVAENSNQPQHF